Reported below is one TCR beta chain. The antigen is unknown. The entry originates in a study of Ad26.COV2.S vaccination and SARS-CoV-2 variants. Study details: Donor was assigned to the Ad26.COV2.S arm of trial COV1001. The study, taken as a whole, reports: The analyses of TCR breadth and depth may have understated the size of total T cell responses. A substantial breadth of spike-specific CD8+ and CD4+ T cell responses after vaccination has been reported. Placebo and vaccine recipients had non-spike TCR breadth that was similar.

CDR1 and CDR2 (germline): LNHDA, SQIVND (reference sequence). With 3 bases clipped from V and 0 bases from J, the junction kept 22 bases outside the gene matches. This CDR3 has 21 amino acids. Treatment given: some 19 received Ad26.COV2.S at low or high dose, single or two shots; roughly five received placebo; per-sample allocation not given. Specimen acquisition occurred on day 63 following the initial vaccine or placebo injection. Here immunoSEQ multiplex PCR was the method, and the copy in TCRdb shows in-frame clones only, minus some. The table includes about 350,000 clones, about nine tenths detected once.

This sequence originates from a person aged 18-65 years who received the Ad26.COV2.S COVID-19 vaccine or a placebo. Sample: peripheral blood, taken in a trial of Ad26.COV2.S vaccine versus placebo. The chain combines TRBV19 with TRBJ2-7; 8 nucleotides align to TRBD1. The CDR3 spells CASSMGPGQGVAGSHSYEQYF. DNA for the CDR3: TGTGCCAGTAGTATGGGGCCAGGACAGGGTGTCGCCGGGAGCCACTCCTACGAGCAGTACTTC.